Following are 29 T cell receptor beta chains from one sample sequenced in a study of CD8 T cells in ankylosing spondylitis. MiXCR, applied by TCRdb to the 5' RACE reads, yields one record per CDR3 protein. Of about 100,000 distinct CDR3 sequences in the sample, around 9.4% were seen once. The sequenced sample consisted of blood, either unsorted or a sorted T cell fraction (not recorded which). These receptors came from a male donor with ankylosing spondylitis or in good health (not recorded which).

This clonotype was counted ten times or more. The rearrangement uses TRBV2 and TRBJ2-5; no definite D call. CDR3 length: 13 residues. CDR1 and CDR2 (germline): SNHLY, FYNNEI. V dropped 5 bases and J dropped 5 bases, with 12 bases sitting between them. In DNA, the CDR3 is TGTGCCAGCAGTAAAAATCTAGGGGAGACCCAGTACTTC. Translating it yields CASSKNLGETQYF.

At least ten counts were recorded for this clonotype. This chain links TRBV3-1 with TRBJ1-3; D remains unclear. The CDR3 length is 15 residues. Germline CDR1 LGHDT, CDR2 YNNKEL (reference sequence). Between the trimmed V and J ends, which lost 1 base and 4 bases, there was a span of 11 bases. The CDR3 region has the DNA TGTGCCAGCAGCCAAGGCCGAAGGATCGGAAACACCATATATTTT. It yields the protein CASSQGRRIGNTIYF.

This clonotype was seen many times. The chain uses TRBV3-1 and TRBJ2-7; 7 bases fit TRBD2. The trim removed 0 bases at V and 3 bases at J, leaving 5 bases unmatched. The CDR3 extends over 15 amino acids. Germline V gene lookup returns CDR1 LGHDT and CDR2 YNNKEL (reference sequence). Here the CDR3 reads CASSQEQAGSYEQYF. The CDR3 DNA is TGTGCCAGCAGCCAAGAACAAGCGGGGAGCTACGAGCAGTACTTC.

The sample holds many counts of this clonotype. The CDR3 region is CASSLAGGGAQETQYF. The DNA of the CDR3 is TGTGCCAGCAGCTTAGCAGGAGGCGGGGCTCAAGAGACCCAGTACTTC. The chain carries TRBV7-2 and TRBJ2-5; a possible D gene is TRBD2 (6 bases). The CDR3 length is 16 residues. Trimming left V 0 bases short and J 2 bases short, with 13 bases between. Germline CDR1 is SGHTA and CDR2 is FQGNSA.

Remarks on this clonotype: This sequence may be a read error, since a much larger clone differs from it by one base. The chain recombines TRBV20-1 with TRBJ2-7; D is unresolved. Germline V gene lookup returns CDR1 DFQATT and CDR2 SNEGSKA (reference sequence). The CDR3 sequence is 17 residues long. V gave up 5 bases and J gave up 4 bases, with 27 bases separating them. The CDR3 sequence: CSAYSTTSRGSFYEQYF. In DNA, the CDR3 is TGCAGTGCTTATTCGACAACCAGCCGAGGATCCTTTTACGAGCAGTACTTC.

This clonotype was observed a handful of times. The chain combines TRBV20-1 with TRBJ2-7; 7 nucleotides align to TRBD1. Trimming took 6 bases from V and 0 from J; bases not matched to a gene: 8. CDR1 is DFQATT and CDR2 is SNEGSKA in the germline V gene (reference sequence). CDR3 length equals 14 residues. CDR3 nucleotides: TGCAGTGCGCAAGACAGGGAGCCCTCCTACGAGCAGTACTTC. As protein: CSAQDREPSYEQYF.

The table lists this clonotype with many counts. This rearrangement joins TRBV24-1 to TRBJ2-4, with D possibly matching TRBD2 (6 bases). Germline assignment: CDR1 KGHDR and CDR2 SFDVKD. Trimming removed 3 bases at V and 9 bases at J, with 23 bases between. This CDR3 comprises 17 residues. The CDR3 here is CATSDDSSGEKMGIQYF. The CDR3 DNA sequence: TGTGCCACCAGTGATGACAGTAGCGGAGAGAAAATGGGCATTCAGTACTTC.

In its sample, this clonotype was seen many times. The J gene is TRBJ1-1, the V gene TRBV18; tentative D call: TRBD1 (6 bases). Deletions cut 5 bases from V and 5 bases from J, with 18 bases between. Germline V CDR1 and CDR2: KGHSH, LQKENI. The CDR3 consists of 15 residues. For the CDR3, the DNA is TGTGCCAGCTCAGGAGGTGTGGGGGCTGGAACTGAAGCTTTCTTT. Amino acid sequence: CASSGGVGAGTEAFF.

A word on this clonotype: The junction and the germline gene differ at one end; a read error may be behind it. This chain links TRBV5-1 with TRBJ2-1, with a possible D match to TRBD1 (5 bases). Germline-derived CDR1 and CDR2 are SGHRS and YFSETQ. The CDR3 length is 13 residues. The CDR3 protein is CAGSFDRYNEQFF. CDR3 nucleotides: TGCGCCGGCAGCTTTGACAGATACAATGAGCAGTTCTTC. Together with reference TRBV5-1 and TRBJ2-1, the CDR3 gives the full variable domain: KAGVTQTPRYLIKTRGQQVTLSCSPISGHRSVSWYQQTPGQGLQFLFEYFSETQRNKGNFPGRFSGRQFSNSRSEMNVSTLELGDSALYLCAGSFDRYNEQFFGPGTRLTVL.

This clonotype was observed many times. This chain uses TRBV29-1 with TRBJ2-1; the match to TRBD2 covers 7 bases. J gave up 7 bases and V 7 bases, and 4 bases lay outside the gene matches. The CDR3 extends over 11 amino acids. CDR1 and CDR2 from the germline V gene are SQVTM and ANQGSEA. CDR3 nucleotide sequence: TGCAGCGGGGAGGGGTGGAATGAGCAGTTCTTC. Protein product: CSGEGWNEQFF.

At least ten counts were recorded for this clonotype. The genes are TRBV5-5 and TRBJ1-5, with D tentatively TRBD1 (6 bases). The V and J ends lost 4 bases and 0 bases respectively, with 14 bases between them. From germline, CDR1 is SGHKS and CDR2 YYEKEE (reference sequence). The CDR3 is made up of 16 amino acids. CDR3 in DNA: TGTGCCAGCAGCCCGGGGGGCGTAAATAGCAATCAGCCCCAGCATTTT. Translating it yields CASSPGGVNSNQPQHF.

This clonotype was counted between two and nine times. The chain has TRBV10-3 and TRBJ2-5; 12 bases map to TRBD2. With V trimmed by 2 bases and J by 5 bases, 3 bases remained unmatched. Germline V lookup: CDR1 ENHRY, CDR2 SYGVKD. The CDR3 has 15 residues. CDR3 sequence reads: CAISEGLAGLETQYF. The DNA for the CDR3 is TGTGCCATCAGTGAGGGACTAGCGGGGCTCGAGACCCAGTACTTC.

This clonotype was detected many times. The CDR3 protein is CASSPSGQRVNTEAFF. As DNA, the CDR3 is TGTGCCAGCAGTCCCTCAGGACAGCGAGTGAACACTGAAGCTTTCTTT. The chain uses TRBV28 and TRBJ1-1, with a tentative D call TRBD1 (6 bases). Germline CDR1 reads MDHEN; CDR2 reads SYDVKM. Trimming pared 5 bases from V and 0 bases from J, leaving 16 bases between. The CDR3 consists of 16 residues.

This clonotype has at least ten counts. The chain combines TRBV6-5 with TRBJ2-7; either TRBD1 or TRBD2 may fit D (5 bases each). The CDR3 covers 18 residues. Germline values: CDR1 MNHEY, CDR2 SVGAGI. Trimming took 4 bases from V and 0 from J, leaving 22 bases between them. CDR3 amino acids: CASSWGRPKPGSSYEQYF. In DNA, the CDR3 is TGTGCCAGCAGTTGGGGACGCCCAAAGCCTGGGAGCTCCTACGAGCAGTACTTC.

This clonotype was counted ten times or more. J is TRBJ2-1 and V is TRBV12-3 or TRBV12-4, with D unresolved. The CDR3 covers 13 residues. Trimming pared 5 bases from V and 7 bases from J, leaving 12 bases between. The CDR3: CASSLPGGNEQFF. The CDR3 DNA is TGTGCCAGCAGTCTCCCCGGTGGGAATGAGCAGTTCTTC.

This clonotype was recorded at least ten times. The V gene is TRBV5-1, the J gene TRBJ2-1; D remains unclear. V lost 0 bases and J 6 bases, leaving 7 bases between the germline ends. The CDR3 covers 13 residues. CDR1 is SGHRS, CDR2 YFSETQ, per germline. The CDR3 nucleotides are TGCGCCAGCAGCTTGGAGGGTGTCAATGAGCAGTTCTTC. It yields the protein CASSLEGVNEQFF.

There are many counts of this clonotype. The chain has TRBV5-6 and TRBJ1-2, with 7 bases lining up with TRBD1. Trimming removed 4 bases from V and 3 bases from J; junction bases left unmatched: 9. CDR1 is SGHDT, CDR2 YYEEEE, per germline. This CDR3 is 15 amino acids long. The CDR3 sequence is CASSGWTGAYYGYTF. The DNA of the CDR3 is TGTGCCAGCAGCGGATGGACAGGAGCCTACTATGGCTACACCTTC.

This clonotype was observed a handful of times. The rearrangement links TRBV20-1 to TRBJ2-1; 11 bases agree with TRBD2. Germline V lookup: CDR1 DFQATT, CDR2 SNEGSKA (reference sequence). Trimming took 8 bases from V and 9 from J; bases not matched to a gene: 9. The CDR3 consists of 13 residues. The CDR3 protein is CSSRLAGWGEQFF. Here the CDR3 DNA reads TGCAGTTCGAGACTAGCGGGGTGGGGTGAGCAGTTCTTC.

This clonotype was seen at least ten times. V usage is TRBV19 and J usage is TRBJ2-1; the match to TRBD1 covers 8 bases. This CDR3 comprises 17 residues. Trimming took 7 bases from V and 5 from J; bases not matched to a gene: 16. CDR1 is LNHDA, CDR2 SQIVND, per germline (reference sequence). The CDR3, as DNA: TGTGCCAGTACCGCCCACGCCGCAGGGGGCTCTAACAATGAGCAGTTCTTC. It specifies CASTAHAAGGSNNEQFF.

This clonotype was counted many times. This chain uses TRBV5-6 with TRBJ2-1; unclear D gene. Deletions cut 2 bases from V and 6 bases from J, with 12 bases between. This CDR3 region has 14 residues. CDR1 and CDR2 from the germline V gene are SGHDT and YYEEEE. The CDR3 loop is CASSFSVPTNEQFF. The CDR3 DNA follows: TGTGCCAGCAGCTTTTCGGTCCCTACCAATGAGCAGTTCTTC.

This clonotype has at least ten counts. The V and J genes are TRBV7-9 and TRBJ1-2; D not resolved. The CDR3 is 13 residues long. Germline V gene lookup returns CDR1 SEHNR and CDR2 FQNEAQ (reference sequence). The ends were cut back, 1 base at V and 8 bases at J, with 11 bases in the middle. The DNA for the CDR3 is TGTGCCAGCAGCTTAGGAGGGCCCCGAGGCTACACCTTC. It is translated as CASSLGGPRGYTF.

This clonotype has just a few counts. CDR3 nucleotides: TGCAGTGCCCCCAGCCGTACCGTACGAGAGACCCAGTACTTC. Protein product: CSAPSRTVRETQYF. The chain carries TRBV20-1 and TRBJ2-5; D gene uncertain. The CDR3 loop spans 14 amino acids. Germline CDR1 and CDR2: DFQATT and SNEGSKA (reference sequence). Trimming took off 6 bases at V and 4 bases at J, with 18 bases between the two ends.

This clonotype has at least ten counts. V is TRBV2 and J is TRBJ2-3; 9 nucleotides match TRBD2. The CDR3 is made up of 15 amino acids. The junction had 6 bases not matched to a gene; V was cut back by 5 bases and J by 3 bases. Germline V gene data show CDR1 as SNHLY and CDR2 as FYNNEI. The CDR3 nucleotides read TGTGCCAGCAGTTGGGCTAGCGGGACAACAGATACGCAGTATTTT. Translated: CASSWASGTTDTQYF.

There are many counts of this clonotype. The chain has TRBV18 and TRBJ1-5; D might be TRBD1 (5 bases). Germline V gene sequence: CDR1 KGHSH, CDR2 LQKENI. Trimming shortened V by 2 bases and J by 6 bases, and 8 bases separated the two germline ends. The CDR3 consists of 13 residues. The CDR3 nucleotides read TGTGCCAGCTCACCATTCGGGACTCAGCCCCAGCATTTT. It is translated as CASSPFGTQPQHF.

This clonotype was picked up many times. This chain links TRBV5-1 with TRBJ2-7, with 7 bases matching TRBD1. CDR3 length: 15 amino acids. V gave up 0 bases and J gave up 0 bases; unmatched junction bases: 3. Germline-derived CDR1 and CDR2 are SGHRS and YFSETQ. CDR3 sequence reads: CASSLGQGYSYEQYF. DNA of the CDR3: TGCGCCAGCAGCTTGGGACAGGGTTACTCCTACGAGCAGTACTTC.

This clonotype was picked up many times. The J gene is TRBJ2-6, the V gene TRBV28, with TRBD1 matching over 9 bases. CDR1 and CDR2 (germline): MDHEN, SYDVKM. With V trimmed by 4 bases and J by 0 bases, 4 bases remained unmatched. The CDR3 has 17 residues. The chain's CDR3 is CASSSGQGSSGANVLTF. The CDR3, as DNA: TGTGCCAGCAGTTCCGGACAGGGGAGCTCTGGGGCCAACGTCCTGACTTTC.

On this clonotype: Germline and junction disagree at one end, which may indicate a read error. CDR3 amino acids: CASSSVETETQYF. In DNA, the CDR3 is TGTGCTAGCAGCAGCGTGGAGACGGAGACCCAGTACTTC. The chain employs TRBV7-7 and TRBJ2-5; D is unresolved. This CDR3 spans 13 amino acids. The V gene's germline CDR1 is SSHAT and CDR2 FNYEAQ (reference sequence). Based on the CDR3 plus reference TRBV7-7 and TRBJ2-5, the full variable domain is GAGVSQSPRYKVTKRGQDVTLRCDPISSHATLYWYQQALGQGPEFLTYFNYEAQPDKSGLPSDRFSAERPEGSISTLTIQRTEQRDSAMYRCASSSVETETQYFGPGTRLLVL.

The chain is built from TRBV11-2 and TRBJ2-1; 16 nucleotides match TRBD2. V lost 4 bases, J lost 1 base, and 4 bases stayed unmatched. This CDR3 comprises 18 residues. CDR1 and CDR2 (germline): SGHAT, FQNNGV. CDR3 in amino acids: CASSSAGLAGGSYNEQFF. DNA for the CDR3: TGTGCCAGCAGCTCCGCGGGACTAGCGGGGGGGTCCTACAATGAGCAGTTCTTC.

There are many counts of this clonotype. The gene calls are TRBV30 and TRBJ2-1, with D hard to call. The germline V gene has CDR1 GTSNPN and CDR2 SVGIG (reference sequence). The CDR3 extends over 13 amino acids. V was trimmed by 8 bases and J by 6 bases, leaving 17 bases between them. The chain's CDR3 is CAAYRDSTNEQFF. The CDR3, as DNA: TGTGCCGCATATCGAGACTCGACCAATGAGCAGTTCTTC.